This TCR beta chain was retrieved from a study of monozygotic twins with inflammatory bowel disease (dated by TCRdb to between 2019 and 2020). Background on the whole study: A total of approximately 28 monozygotic twin pairs were included in the full study, comprising nine German pairs (four IBD-concordant, five IBD-discordant) and 19 IBD-discordant Danish pairs. The search for disease-associated traits relied mainly on comparing, within discordant pairs, IBD patients with their genetically identical healthy co-twins. Each individual had, on average, about 151 000 unique TCRalpha sequences and 181 000 unique TCRbeta sequences available for analysis. Results and caveats for the whole study, not just this receptor: Differing immunosuppressive treatments among patients may have added background noise and inter-individual variability to the repertoires. The analysis was unable to tell apart different T cell subtypes. TCRbeta repertoire diversity, by inverse Simpson index, was decreased in IBD patients compared with their healthy co-twins. The results gave no support for a single strong signal or clonotype linked to IBD. Concordant and discordant twins showed no difference in repertoire similarity, possibly because of limited statistical power. Compared with healthy twins, IBD patients had fewer clonotypes in common with other individuals, a difference most pronounced in patients showing signs of disease activity.

From each donor, an approximately 2.5 ml peripheral blood sample was collected into PAXgene tubes and kept at -80 degrees C. Without T cell sorting, total RNA was isolated from whole blood using the PAXgene blood miRNA kit on an automated QIAcube. Peripheral blood from monozygotic twin pairs who were concordant or discordant for inflammatory bowel disease underwent deep TCRalpha and TCRbeta repertoire profiling using unique molecular barcoding. Smoking habits were recorded for all twin pairs, and each individual was classified as a current, former or never smoker. The method was 5' RACE. Each TCR library was prepared from about 4,000 ng of total RNA. For each sample, cDNA synthesis with SMARTScribe reverse transcriptase was split into eight separate reactions. During cDNA synthesis, template switching introduced unique molecular identifiers that contained a 6-nucleotide sample barcode. TCRalpha and TCRbeta cDNA was amplified by two nested PCRs of 16 and 9 cycles, with bead purification after each PCR. Before amplification, the cDNA was both treated with uracil DNA-glycosylase and purified with the QIAquick PCR purification kit. The second PCR added Illumina TruSeq-compatible adapters along with sample-specific barcodes. Library quality and concentration were checked on TapeStation and Qubit, and libraries were pooled at roughly 5.1 ng each. Pooled libraries were sequenced on an Illumina HiSeq2500 single-index Rapid Run with 2 x 100 bp reads and custom sequencing primers. The original methods were these. MiGEC version 1.2.6 was used for UMI-based consensus assembly to correct PCR and sequencing errors. V(D)J alignment, clonotype assembly and CDR3 extraction were performed with MiXCR version 2.1.1. Gene usage, clonotype sharing and MAIT/NKT TCR abundance were normalised by analysing the top 1000, 10 000 and 20 000 clonotypes per sample. After downsampling to 27 000 UMIs, diversity was calculated as the inverse Simpson index using the vegan R package. Paired Mann-Whitney U tests on discordant twin pairs were used, with Benjamini-Hochberg multiple-testing correction. TCRdb reprocessed the reads, and each CDR3 protein sequence is entered once, without DNA. TCRdb's processing, not the study's, gives the V and J calls here. This sample's table carries about 160,000 distinct CDR3 sequences. The biggest ten clones account for 2.4% of the sample.

From the germline V gene, CDR1 is KGHSH and CDR2 is LQKENI. Its CDR3 holds 19 amino acids, cysteine through phenylalanine. No DNA is recorded. As regards this clonotype: This receptor's antigen is unknown.

This chain joins TRBV18 to TRBJ2-3; TCRdb lists TRBD2, though no DNA is available to test this call. Sequences were obtained from blood. The receptor comes from a human donor with ulcerative colitis or Crohn's disease, or a healthy co-twin of an affected twin (not recorded which). Here the CDR3 is given as CASSPPKAGGRSSTDTQYF.